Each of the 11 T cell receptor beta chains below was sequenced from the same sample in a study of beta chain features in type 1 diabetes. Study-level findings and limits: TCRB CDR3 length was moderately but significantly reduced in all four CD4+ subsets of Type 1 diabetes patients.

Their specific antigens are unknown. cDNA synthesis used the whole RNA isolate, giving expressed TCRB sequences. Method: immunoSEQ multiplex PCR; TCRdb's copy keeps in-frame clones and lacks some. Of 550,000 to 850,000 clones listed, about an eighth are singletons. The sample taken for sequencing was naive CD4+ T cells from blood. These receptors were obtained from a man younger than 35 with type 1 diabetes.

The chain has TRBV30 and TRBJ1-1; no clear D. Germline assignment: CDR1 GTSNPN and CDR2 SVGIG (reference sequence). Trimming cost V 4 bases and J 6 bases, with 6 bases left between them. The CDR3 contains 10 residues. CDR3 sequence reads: CAWISAEAFF. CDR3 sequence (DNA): TGTGCCTGGATAAGCGCTGAAGCTTTCTTT.

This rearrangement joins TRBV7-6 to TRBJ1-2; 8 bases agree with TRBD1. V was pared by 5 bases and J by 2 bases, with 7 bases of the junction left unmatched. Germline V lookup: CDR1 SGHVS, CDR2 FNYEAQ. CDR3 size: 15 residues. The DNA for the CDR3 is TGTGCCAGCAGCCCCAGGACAGGGTGGAACTATGGCTACACCTTC. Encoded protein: CASSPRTGWNYGYTF.

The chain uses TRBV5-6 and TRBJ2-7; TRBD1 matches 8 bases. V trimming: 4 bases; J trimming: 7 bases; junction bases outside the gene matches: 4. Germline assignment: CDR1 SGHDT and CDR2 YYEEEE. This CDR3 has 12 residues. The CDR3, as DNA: TGTGCCAGCAGCGTGGACAGGGTGGAGCAGTACTTC. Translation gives CASSVDRVEQYF. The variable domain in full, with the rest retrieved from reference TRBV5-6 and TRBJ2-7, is DAGVTQSPTHLIKTRGQQVTLRCSPKSGHDTVSWYQQALGQGPQFIFQYYEEEERQRGNFPDRFSGHQFPNYSSELNVNALLLGDSALYLCASSVDRVEQYFGPGTRLTVT.

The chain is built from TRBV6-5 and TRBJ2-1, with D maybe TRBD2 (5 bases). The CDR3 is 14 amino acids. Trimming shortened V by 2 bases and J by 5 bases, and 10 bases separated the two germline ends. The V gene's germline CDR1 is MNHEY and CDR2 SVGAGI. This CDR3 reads CASSYQDGNNEQFF. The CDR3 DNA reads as TGTGCCAGCAGTTACCAGGACGGGAACAATGAGCAGTTCTTC.

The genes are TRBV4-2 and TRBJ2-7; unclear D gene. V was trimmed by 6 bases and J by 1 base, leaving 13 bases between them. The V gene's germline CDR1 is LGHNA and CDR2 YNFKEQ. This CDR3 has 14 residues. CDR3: CASSPEVMSYEQYF. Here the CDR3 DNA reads TGTGCCAGCAGTCCCGAGGTGATGTCCTACGAGCAGTACTTC.

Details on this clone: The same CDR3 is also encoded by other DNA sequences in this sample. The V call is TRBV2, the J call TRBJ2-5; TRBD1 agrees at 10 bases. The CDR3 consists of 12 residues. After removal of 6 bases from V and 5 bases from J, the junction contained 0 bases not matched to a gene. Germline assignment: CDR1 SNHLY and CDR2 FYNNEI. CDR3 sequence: CASRDRGETQYF. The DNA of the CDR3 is TGTGCCAGCAGGGACAGGGGGGAGACCCAGTACTTC.

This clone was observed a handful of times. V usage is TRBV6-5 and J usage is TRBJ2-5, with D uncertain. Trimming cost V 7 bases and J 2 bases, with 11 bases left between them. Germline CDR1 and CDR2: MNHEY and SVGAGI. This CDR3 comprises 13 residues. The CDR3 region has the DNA TGTGCCAGCACTATGGACGGACAAGAGACCCAGTACTTC. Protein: CASTMDGQETQYF.

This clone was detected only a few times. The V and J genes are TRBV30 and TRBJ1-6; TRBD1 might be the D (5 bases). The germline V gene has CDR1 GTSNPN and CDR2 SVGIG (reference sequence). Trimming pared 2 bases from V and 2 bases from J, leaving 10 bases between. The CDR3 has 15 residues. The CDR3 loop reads CAWSTRAAYNSPLHF. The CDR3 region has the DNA TGTGCCTGGAGTACCAGGGCTGCCTATAATTCACCCCTCCACTTT.

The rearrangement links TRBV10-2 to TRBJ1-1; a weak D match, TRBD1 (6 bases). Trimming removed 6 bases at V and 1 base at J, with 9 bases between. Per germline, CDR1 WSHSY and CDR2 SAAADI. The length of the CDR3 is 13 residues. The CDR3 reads CASSHRENTEAFF. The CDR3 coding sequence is TGCGCCAGCAGCCACAGGGAGAACACTGAAGCTTTCTTT.

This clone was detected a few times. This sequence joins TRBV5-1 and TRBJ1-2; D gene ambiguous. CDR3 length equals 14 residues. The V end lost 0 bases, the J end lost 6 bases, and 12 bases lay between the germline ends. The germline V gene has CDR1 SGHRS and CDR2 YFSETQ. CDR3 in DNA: TGCGCCAGCAGCTTGGCCGGGGTTGCGGATGGCTACACCTTC. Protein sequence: CASSLAGVADGYTF.

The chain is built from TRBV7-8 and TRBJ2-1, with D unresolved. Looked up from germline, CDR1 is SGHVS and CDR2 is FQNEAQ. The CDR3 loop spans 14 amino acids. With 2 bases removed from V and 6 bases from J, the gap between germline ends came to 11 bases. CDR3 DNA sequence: TGTGCCAGCAGCTTAAAGGCCCTCGGCAATGAGCAGTTCTTC. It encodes CASSLKALGNEQFF.